This T cell receptor (beta chain) was observed in a study of cytomegalovirus exposure and HLA in healthy donors. Study-level information: A later analysis reported the 120 or so validation repertoires used the same platform as the roughly 700 first-cohort repertoires.

A word on this clone: What it binds is not known.

Study observations and caveats: Subsequent analysis of the 100 to 150 validation repertoires found a tendency for first-cohort TCR clusters to co-occur. Three chains linked to CMV were shown in vitro to be specific for CMV antigens. Cytomegalovirus association was assigned to about 150 TCR beta chains.

The germline gives CDR1 KGHSH, CDR2 LQKENI. V was shortened by 3 bases and J by 3 bases, with 9 bases between the two germline ends. The length of the CDR3 is 14 residues. Produced via immunoSEQ multiplex PCR; TCRdb's table is partial and in-frame only. The data hold a few hundred thousand clones, with approximately 88% observed a single time. Source material: PBMCs. The clonotype comes from a woman in her twenties or thirties in good health and CMV-seropositive. The genes are TRBV18 and TRBJ2-4; D may be TRBD1 (6 bases). The chain's CDR3 is CASSPDSSKNIQYF. The CDR3 bases are TGTGCCAGCTCACCGGACAGTAGCAAAAACATTCAGTACTTC.